Reported below is one TCR beta chain. The data belong to a study of control samples from healthy donors and cancer patients. V was trimmed by 4 bases and J by 1 base, leaving 12 bases between them. The CDR3 loop spans 15 amino acids. Per germline, CDR1 SGHRS and CDR2 YFSETQ. Profiling relied on immunoSEQ multiplex PCR, and the TCRdb table lists in-frame clones only, not all of them. Among 250,000 to 300,000 clones listed, around 80% were seen once. The chain recombines TRBV5-1 with TRBJ2-1, with D perhaps matching TRBD2 (6 bases). This clonotype was sampled from a woman aged 55-70 years with lung cancer. The material sequenced was PBMCs. The CDR3 nucleotides are TGCGCCAGCAGCCTCGGGACTGGTTCCTACAATGAGCAGTTCTTC. Translated: CASSLGTGSYNEQFF.